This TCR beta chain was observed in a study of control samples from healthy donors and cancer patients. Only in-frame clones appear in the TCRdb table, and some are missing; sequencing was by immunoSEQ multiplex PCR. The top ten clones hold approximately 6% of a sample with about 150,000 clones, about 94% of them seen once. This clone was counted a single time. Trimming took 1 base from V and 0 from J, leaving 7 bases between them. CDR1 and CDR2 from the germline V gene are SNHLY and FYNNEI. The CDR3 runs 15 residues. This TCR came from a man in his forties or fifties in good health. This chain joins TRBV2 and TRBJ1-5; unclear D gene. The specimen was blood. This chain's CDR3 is CASSEVEYSNQPQHF. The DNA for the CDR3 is TGTGCCAGCAGTGAAGTGGAGTATAGCAATCAGCCCCAGCATTTT.